This entry is about one T cell receptor beta chain. Its cognate antigen has yet to be identified. No much larger clonotype is one base removed from it; base qualities were not supplied. From a lookup of the germline V gene, CDR1 and CDR2 are MNHNS and SASEGT. Unmatched junction bases come to 3, with V trimmed by 2 bases and J by 4 bases. From its cysteine to its phenylalanine, the CDR3 spans 16 amino acids. Only the CDR3 region is kept as DNA, spanning 48 bases read in frame from base 1. This entry comes from a study of ipilimumab plus nivolumab after autologous stem cell transplantation (dated by TCRdb to 2020 to 2023). Context from the whole study: Trial patients received a median of roughly 5 ipilimumab doses and about 8 nivolumab doses. The DLBCL cohort included primary refractory and relapsed disease, with 18-month progression-free survival of roughly 86% and 30% respectively. Patients with high-risk diffuse large B cell lymphoma, mature T cell lymphoma, or multiple myeloma undergoing autologous transplant were enrolled in the trial. The intent-to-treat population of the trial was made up of a few dozen patients. Results and caveats for the whole study, not just this receptor: The authors concluded that, as post-transplant consolidation, combined checkpoint inhibition appeared tolerable. Per the authors, a biologic rationale for further study of the post-transplant checkpoint inhibition approach was offered by T cell receptor repertoire, regulatory T cell phenotype and gut microbiota profiles.

The library was made by the immunoSEQ multiplex PCR assay. The table was pulled from immuneACCESS by TCRdb, which kept in-frame rearrangements only. Such tables lose some clones; where checked, under half of the loss comes from unresolved V genes, and the rest has no known cause. The sample table holds tens of thousands of clones, of which 86% were seen once. Together, the top ten hold 5.2% of the sample. Ipilimumab was given at 1 mg/kg intravenously on day 1 of selected weeks, and checkpoint therapy started 14 to 28 days after autologous transplant. The nivolumab dose was 3 mg/kg intravenously, delivered on day 1 of weeks 1, 4, 7, 10, and every two weeks through week 26. Combined checkpoint inhibition with ipilimumab and nivolumab as consolidation after autologous stem cell transplantation was tested in a Phase Ib clinical trial.

This specimen was PBMCs, taken in a trial of ipilimumab plus nivolumab as post-transplant consolidation. The clonotype originates from a male donor with diffuse large B-cell lymphoma. Recombination connected TRBV6-1 to TRBJ1-6; TRBD1 agrees with 9 junctional bases. The DNA sequence reads TGTGCCAGCAGTGAAAAAGGGACAGGGTATAATTCACCCCTCCACTTT. This translates into CASSEKGTGYNSPLHF.